The rows below give T cell receptor beta chains drawn from one sample of a study of identical twins. MiXCR, run by TCRdb on the 5' RACE reads, gives a single entry per CDR3 protein. The table shows about 550,000 distinct CDR3 sequences, with approximately 20% occurring only once. The same data also contributed to another study, on yellow fever vaccine responses in identical twins.

The sequenced sample was CD4+ T cells sorted from blood. The receptors stem from a woman under 30 in good health. Both conserved end residues are trimmed from each CDR3.

TRBJ2-1	TRBV11-2	ASSLGASGNNEQF
TRBJ2-3	TRBV5-1	ASSSSPPPTDTQY
TRBJ2-5	TRBV7-9	ASSPETALSYQETQY
TRBJ2-7	TRBV21-1	ASSHRSRLSWASYEQY
TRBJ2-7	TRBV5-1	ASSLEPNYEQY
TRBJ2-3	TRBV5-1	ASSRQFEAGGGADTQY
TRBJ2-3	TRBV5-1	ASSLAFGSTDTQY
TRBJ2-4	TRBV24-1	ATRPLRHITKNIQY
TRBJ2-7	TRBV28	ASSLRQGNYEQY
TRBJ2-2	TRBV5-1	ASSSLAGDGGELF
TRBJ2-7	TRBV7-9	ASSLMGQGTEQY
TRBJ2-3	TRBV12-3/TRBV12-4	ASSFGGGNVGTDTQY
TRBJ1-1	TRBV12-3/TRBV12-4	ASKKENTEAF
TRBJ2-5	TRBV11-2	ASSPTKRLAGGQETQY
TRBJ1-1	TRBV29-1	SHWATDFMNTEAF
TRBJ2-7	TRBV20-1	SASSQVSYEQY
TRBJ1-1	TRBV5-1	ASSPTGSLNTEAF
TRBJ2-1	TRBV5-1	ASSTDRGYNEQF
TRBJ2-5	TRBV28	ASKLQETQY
TRBJ2-1	TRBV6-1	ASRVGGTAYNEQF
TRBJ2-5	TRBV20-1	SAHKARDRAFETQY
TRBJ1-1	TRBV25-1	ASKVNTEAF
TRBJ1-6	TRBV5-1	ASSLPAGPGGPLH
TRBJ2-5	TRBV10-3	AISDGGGHETQY
TRBJ2-1	TRBV6-1	ASSAHLGSSYNEQF
TRBJ1-1	TRBV5-1	ASSTTPDRVDTEAF
TRBJ2-3	TRBV6-2/TRBV6-3	ASTDWQGSDTQY
TRBJ1-2	TRBV5-8	ASPGAEANYGYT
TRBJ2-1	TRBV7-9	ASSLLGSKLAGNEQF
TRBJ2-3	TRBV24-1	ATSDLARGGRTDTQY
TRBJ2-1	TRBV27	ASSLGRATYNEQF
TRBJ2-1	TRBV9	ASSERGQGPYNEQF
TRBJ2-4	TRBV10-3	AISESRPAKNIQY
TRBJ1-2	TRBV19	ASNLGGPDGYT
TRBJ2-7	TRBV20-1	SAPLGLPGEQY
TRBJ2-1	TRBV12-3/TRBV12-4	ASSPVGGSYNEQF
TRBJ2-7	TRBV5-5	ASSVGQGQYEQY
TRBJ1-2	TRBV7-2	ASSLNGRGYT
TRBJ1-2	TRBV7-9	ASSLEQANYGYT
TRBJ2-4	TRBV7-9	ASSSGQGPKNIQY
TRBJ2-3	TRBV10-3	AIKSGGVRADTQY
TRBJ2-1	TRBV15	ATSRDLISGAEQF
TRBJ2-1	TRBV28	ASTIGGLSSYNEQF
TRBJ1-1	TRBV12-3/TRBV12-4	ASSQGHANTEAF
TRBJ2-2	TRBV7-8	ASSLAPSGELF
TRBJ2-5	TRBV6-5	ASSYSQGAGETQY
TRBJ2-6	TRBV15	ATSRDSWRQGYPGANVLT
TRBJ1-1	TRBV3-1	ASSQADTEAF
TRBJ2-1	TRBV5-1	ASSLAGLVAHEQF
TRBJ2-4	TRBV10-3	AISEAPPGLAPTGGKNIQY